These T cell receptor beta chains were read from a single sample in a study of T cell responses to AZD1222 COVID-19 vaccine. The repertoire was sequenced with immunoSEQ multiplex PCR; TCRdb's copy has only in-frame clones and lacks some. Here the sample spans 60,000 to 65,000 clones, around 83% being singletons. The specimen comprised peripheral blood, sampled on day 0 of AZD1222 vaccination. The receptors stem from an adult in good health. Each CDR3 is given with its conserved first and last residue. Some rows mark clone size as missing; the rest say once, few, many or name a class of expanded clone.

j_gene | v_gene | abundance | CDR3aa
TRBJ2-7 | TRBV5-1 | - | CASSYDGSYEQYF
TRBJ1-2 | TRBV18 | once | CASPRGGYTF
TRBJ2-1 | TRBV25-1 | many | CASSEQDVDEQFF
TRBJ2-7 | TRBV7-9 | - | CASSLGDGSYEQYF
TRBJ2-2 | TRBV6-5 | few | CASNTHRGLTGELFF
TRBJ1-1 | TRBV9 | - | CASSVALVENTEAFF
TRBJ2-3 | TRBV4-1 | - | CASSSNPTSPDTQYF
TRBJ1-2 | TRBV28 | - | CASSLANYGYTF
TRBJ1-6 | TRBV7-9 | - | CASSLRGQGAGNSPLHF
TRBJ2-7 | TRBV25-1 | - | CASSEGGGSYEQYF
TRBJ2-3 | TRBV19 | - | CASSRATDTQYF
TRBJ1-2 | TRBV4-3 | once | CASSQDPGRAGSGGYTF
TRBJ2-7 | TRBV4-1 | - | CASSPQAVIYEQYF
TRBJ1-6 | TRBV7-2 | - | CASSLAMLGNSPLHF
TRBJ2-7 | TRBV28 | - | CASSWVSYEQYF
TRBJ2-1 | TRBV3-1/TRBV3-2 | - | CASSLQGRGYNEQFF
TRBJ2-2 | TRBV7-2 | - | CASSLQYRELFF
TRBJ2-2 | TRBV4-1 | - | CASSQLRGKDRGLFF
TRBJ2-1 | TRBV19 | once | CASHGTGEWNSYNEQFF
TRBJ1-6 | TRBV10-3 | - | CAISATGNNSPLHF
TRBJ1-3 | TRBV7-2 | - | CASSLNFGNTIYF
TRBJ1-3 | TRBV2 | - | CASIWTGGPGNTIYF
TRBJ1-5 | TRBV25-1 | - | CASSDSSGLNQPQHF
TRBJ1-5 | TRBV2 | - | CATERGQGSSQPQHF
TRBJ2-7 | TRBV6-1 | - | CASSVSSGAPSYEQYF
TRBJ1-1 | TRBV5-1 | - | CASSQDRGPEAFF
TRBJ2-7 | TRBV3-1/TRBV3-2 | - | CASSQDRRLPYF
TRBJ2-7 | TRBV15 | - | CATSAGVSGYEQYF
TRBJ1-6 | TRBV4-1 | - | CASSPTGRSSYNSPLHF
TRBJ2-3 | TRBV27 | - | CASSLVASGVSDTQYF
TRBJ1-4 | TRBV5-4 | - | CASSLGTGSNEKLFF
TRBJ1-3 | TRBV7-8 | - | CASSLEGWGNTIYF